What follows describes a single TCR beta chain. This table comes from immunoSEQ multiplex PCR, and its TCRdb copy is limited to in-frame clones, with some not included. The data hold millions of clones, with over 85% observed a single time. This sample is part of a study of shared clonotypes between healthy human individuals. Study summary: The study used three CD4 naive, three CD4 memory, two CD8 naive and one CD8 memory plate per donor.

Germline-derived CDR1 and CDR2 are GTSNPN and SVGIG (reference sequence). The CDR3 sequence is 14 residues long. Trimming cost V 5 bases and J 0 bases, with 14 bases left between them. The chain is built from TRBV30 and TRBJ2-7; tentative D call: TRBD1 (7 bases). Sequencing was done on a sample of naive CD4+ T cells sorted from blood. Subset described: CD45RA+ positively selected. The sequence derives from a man aged 18 to 29 in good health. The CDR3 reads CAWGQGGPSYEQYF. In DNA, the CDR3 is TGTGCCTGGGGGCAGGGGGGCCCCTCCTACGAGCAGTACTTC.